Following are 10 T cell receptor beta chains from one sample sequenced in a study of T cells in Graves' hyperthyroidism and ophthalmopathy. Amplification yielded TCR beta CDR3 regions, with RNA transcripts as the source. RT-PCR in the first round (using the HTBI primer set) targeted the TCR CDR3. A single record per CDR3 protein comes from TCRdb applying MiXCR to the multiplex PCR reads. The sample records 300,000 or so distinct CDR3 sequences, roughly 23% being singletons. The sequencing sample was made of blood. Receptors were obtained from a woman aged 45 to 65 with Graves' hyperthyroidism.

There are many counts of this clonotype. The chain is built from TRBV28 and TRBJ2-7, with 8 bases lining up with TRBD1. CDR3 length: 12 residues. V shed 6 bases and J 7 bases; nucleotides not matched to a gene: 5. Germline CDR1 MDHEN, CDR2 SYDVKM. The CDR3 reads CASRTGGTEQYF. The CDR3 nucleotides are TGTGCCAGCAGAACAGGGGGTACTGAGCAGTACTTC.

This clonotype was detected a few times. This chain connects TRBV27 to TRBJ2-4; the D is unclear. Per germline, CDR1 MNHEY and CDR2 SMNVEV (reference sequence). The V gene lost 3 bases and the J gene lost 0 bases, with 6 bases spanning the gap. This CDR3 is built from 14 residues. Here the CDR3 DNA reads TGTGCCAGCAGTTTGGGCACAGCCAAAAACATTCAGTACTTC. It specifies CASSLGTAKNIQYF.

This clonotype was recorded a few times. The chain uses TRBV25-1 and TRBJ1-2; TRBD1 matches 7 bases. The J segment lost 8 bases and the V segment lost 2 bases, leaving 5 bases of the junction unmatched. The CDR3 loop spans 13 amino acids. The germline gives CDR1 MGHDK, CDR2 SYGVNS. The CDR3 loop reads CASSERQGSGYTF. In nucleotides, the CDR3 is TGTGCCAGCAGTGAAAGACAGGGAAGCGGCTACACCTTC.

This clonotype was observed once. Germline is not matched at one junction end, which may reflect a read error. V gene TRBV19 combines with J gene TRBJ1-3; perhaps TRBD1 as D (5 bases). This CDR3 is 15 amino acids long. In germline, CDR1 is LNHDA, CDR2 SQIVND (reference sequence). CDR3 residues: CAGSTGTLSGNTIYF. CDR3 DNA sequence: TGTGCCGGTAGTACCGGGACCCTCTCTGGAAACACCATATATTTT. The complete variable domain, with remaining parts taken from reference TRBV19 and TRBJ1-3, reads DGGITQSPKYLFRKEGQNVTLSCEQNLNHDAMYWYRQDPGQGLRLIYYSQIVNDFQKGDIAEGYSVSREKKESFPLTVTSAQKNPTAFYLCAGSTGTLSGNTIYFGEGSWLTVV.

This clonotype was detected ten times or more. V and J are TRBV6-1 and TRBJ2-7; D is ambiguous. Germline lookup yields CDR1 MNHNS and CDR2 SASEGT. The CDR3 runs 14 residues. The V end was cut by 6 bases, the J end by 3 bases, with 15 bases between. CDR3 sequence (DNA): TGTGCCAGCAGCAGTGACATCTGGGGCTACGAGCAGTACTTC. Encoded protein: CASSSDIWGYEQYF.

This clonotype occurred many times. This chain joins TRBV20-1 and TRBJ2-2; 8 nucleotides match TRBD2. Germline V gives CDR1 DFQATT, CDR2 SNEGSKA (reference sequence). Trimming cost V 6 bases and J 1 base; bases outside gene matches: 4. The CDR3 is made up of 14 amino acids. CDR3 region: CSAPGLGNTGELFF. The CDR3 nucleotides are TGCAGTGCGCCGGGACTAGGGAACACCGGGGAGCTGTTTTTT.

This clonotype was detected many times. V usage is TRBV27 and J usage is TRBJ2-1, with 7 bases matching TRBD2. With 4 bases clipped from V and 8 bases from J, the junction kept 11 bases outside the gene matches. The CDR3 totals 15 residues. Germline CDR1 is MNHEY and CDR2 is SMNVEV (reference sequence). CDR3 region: CASSSKAGSGYEQFF. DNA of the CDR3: TGTGCCAGCAGTTCTAAAGCGGGATCGGGCTATGAGCAGTTCTTC.

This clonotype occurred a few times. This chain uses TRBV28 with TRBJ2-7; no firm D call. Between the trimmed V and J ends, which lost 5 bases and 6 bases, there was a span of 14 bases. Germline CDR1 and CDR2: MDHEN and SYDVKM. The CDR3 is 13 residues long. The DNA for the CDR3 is TGTGCCAGCAGTGATGGGCCTTCGGTCGAGCAGTACTTC. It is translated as CASSDGPSVEQYF.

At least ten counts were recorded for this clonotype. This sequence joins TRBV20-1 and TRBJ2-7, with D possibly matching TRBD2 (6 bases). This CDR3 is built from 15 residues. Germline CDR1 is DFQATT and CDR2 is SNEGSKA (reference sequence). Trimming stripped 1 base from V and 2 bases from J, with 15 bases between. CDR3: CSARGSRGGPYEQYF. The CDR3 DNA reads TGCAGTGCTAGAGGTTCGCGGGGTGGTCCCTACGAGCAGTACTTC.

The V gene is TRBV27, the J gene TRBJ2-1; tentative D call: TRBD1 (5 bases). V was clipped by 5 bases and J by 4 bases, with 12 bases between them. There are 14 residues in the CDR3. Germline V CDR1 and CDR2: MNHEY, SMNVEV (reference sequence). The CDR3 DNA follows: TGTGCCAGCAGTCCAGGGTACGAGTACAATGAGCAGTTCTTC. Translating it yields CASSPGYEYNEQFF.